The rows below give T cell receptor beta chains drawn from one sample of a study of tumor-infiltrating lymphocytes in primary liver carcinoma. Using its own MiXCR run on the multiplex PCR reads, TCRdb lists one record per CDR3 protein. This sample carries 150,000 to 200,000 distinct CDR3 sequences, approximately 80% of them seen once, and the ten largest clones take 15% to 20%. The sequencing input was tumor tissue from primary liver carcinoma. The source of these receptors is a man aged 40-49 years with primary liver carcinoma and hepatitis B virus infection. Both conserved end residues are part of each CDR3. The D gene is left open where the match is weak. Some rows mark clone size as missing; the rest say once, few, many or name a class of expanded clone.

j_gene	v_gene	abundance	d_gene	CDR3nt	CDR3aa
TRBJ1-2	TRBV10-3	.	TRBD1	TGTGCCATCAGTGAGTCGTCAGGGGGCTATGGCTACATCTTC	CAISESSGGYGYIF
TRBJ1-1	TRBV12-3/TRBV12-4	.	.	TGTGCCAGAAGTTTTTCAAGGGCCGCTCAAGCTTTCTTT	CARSFSRAAQAFF
TRBJ2-7	TRBV6-2/TRBV6-3	once	.	TGTGCCACCTCCTGGGACGGATACGAGGAGTACTTC	CATSWDGYEEYF
TRBJ2-5	TRBV6-5	.	.	TGTGGCAAACCCGTGAGACGTCCGCTCCAAGAGACCCAGTACTTC	CGKPVRRPLQETQYF
TRBJ1-6	TRBV30	many	.	TGTGCCTGGCAACAGGGCAGTGGGAATTCACCCCTCCACTTT	CAWQQGSGNSPLHF
TRBJ2-1	TRBV19	.	.	TGTGCCAGTAAGGACCTGTCGGAGCAGTTCTTC	CASKDLSEQFF
TRBJ2-3	TRBV29-1	.	.	TGCGGCTTTGGGGGCACAGATATGCAATATTTT	CGFGGTDMQYF
TRBJ1-3	TRBV6-6	.	TRBD1	TGTGCCAACAGCAGAACAACAGGGGGCACTGGAAATACCATATATTTT	CANSRTTGGTGNTIYF
TRBJ2-1	TRBV4-2	.	.	TGTACCAGCAGCCAAGAGGTATCGGGGCCCTCCTACAATGAGCAGTTCTTC	CTSSQEVSGPSYNEQFF
TRBJ2-1	TRBV6-5	.	.	TGTGCCAGTAGCCCGACTAACGGAGGTTACAATGAGCAGTTCTTC	CASSPTNGGYNEQFF
TRBJ2-3	TRBV29-1	.	.	TGCAGCACCCAGCGGCGGGGCACAGATACGCAGTATTTT	CSTQRRGTDTQYF
TRBJ2-3	TRBV29-1	medium-sized	.	TGCAGCGTTGTTCTTACCACAGATACGCAGTATTTT	CSVVLTTDTQYF
TRBJ2-2	TRBV6-5	.	TRBD2	TGTGCTACTTACTCCGGACTAGTTACCGGGGACCTGTTTTTT	CATYSGLVTGDLFF
TRBJ1-1	TRBV10-3	.	.	TGTGCCACCATGGGGCGGGGGATTGGCACTGAAGCTTTCTTT	CATMGRGIGTEAFF
TRBJ2-1	TRBV29-1	.	TRBD2	TGCAGCGTTGGACTAGTGGGAGGGTTCATCAATGAGCAGTTCTTC	CSVGLVGGFINEQFF
TRBJ2-3	TRBV7-8	.	TRBD2	TGTACCAGCAGCTTGAGACTAGCGGGAGAGAATACGCAGTATTTT	CTSSLRLAGENTQYF
TRBJ2-5	TRBV5-5	once	.	TGTGCCAGCAGCTTTCAACCACGAGGAAACCTGTGTGAGACCCAGTACTTC	CASSFQPRGNLCETQYF
TRBJ2-1	TRBV6-2/TRBV6-3	.	.	TGTGCCAGCAGTAAATATAGCGAGAGCTACAATAAGCAGTTCTTC	CASSKYSESYNKQFF
TRBJ2-5	TRBV12-3/TRBV12-4	.	.	TGTGCCAGTAGCCGAAGCGAGACAGGGACCCAGTACTTC	CASSRSETGTQYF
TRBJ2-1	TRBV28	many	.	TGTGCCAGCAGTTTATCCGGATCCACCAATGAGCAGTTCTTC	CASSLSGSTNEQFF
TRBJ2-7	TRBV6-6	.	TRBD2	TGTGCCAGCAGTCAGCTGGCGGGAGTGGTGGACGAGCACTACTTC	CASSQLAGVVDEHYF
TRBJ1-1	TRBV12-3/TRBV12-4	.	.	TGTGCCAGCAGGTCTTCAGGGTTGACTGAAGCTTTCTTC	CASRSSGLTEAFF
TRBJ2-6	TRBV11-1	.	.	TGTGCCAGCTGTTTGGGCCGAACTGGGGCCAACGTCCTGACTTTC	CASCLGRTGANVLTF
TRBJ2-5	TRBV20-1	.	TRBD1	TGCAGTGCACTACAGGGGAATCTGGAAGAGACCCAGTATTTC	CSALQGNLEETQYF
TRBJ2-7	TRBV4-3	.	TRBD1	TGCACCAGCAGCCAAGATATGGGGACAGCAGACGCGGAATACTTC	CTSSQDMGTADAEYF
TRBJ1-6	TRBV12-3/TRBV12-4	.	.	TGCGCCAACTCATTGGGGGGGAATTCACCCCTTCACTTT	CANSLGGNSPLHF
TRBJ2-2	TRBV20-1	.	.	TGCAGTGTGCGACAGGTCAACACCGGGGAGCTGTTTTTT	CSVRQVNTGELFF
TRBJ1-1	TRBV10-2	.	TRBD1	TGCGCCAGCAGGGGACAGCATTTGGACACTGAAGTTATCTTT	CASRGQHLDTEVIF
TRBJ2-7	TRBV28	once	.	TGTGCCAGCAGGAACCTGTACGCGCAGTACTTC	CASRNLYAQYF
TRBJ2-5	TRBV29-1	.	TRBD1	TGCAGCGTTGGAGAGACAGGGGGGGAGACCCAGTACTTC	CSVGETGGETQYF
TRBJ2-3	TRBV11-1	.	.	TGTGCCAGCAATTTGCCGAGGGAGAATACAGATACGCAGTATTTT	CASNLPRENTDTQYF
TRBJ1-5	TRBV28	many	.	TGTGCCAGCAGTCCTTATCGACAGCCCCAGCATTTT	CASSPYRQPQHF
TRBJ1-1	TRBV4-3	.	.	TGCGCCAGCAGCCAAGCGAACAAGAAGAACACTGAAGGTTTCTTT	CASSQANKKNTEGFF
TRBJ2-6	TRBV6-2/TRBV6-3	.	.	TGTGCCAGCACCCAGAAAACTACTCTCTCTGCGGCCAACGTCCTGACTTTC	CASTQKTTLSAANVLTF
TRBJ2-7	TRBV29-1	.	TRBD1	TGCAGCGTCCAAAAAGGGGGCCGCTCCTACGAGGAGTACTTC	CSVQKGGRSYEEYF
TRBJ1-5	TRBV7-8	.	TRBD1	TGTGCCAGCAGCTCAGCCGGACAGGGGTTGAGCAATCAGCCCCAGCACTTT	CASSSAGQGLSNQPQHF
TRBJ2-7	TRBV7-9	.	.	TGTGCCAGGAGCTTAGGATTAGTGGAAACCTACGAGCAGTACTTC	CARSLGLVETYEQYF
TRBJ2-7	TRBV11-2	.	TRBD2	TGTACCAGCAGCTTGCCGACTAGCAGGCTCTCCTACGAGCAGTACTTC	CTSSLPTSRLSYEQYF
TRBJ2-7	TRBV29-1	.	.	TGCAGCGCTGTTTGTGGTAATCACGAGCAGTACTTC	CSAVCGNHEQYF
TRBJ1-4	TRBV30	many	TRBD1	TGTGCCTGGAGTGTGACAGGGGGCGGTGAAAAACTGTTTTTT	CAWSVTGGGEKLFF
TRBJ1-6	TRBV12-3/TRBV12-4	.	TRBD1	TGTGCCACCAAAACCGACAGGGGGCGTCTTTCACCCCTCCACTTT	CATKTDRGRLSPLHF
TRBJ2-7	TRBV5-6	once	TRBD1	TGCGCCAGCAGCTCGCGGACAGGGCCCTACGTGCAGTACTTC	CASSSRTGPYVQYF
TRBJ2-7	TRBV6-5	.	.	TGTGCTAGCAGTTATTCTGGGGATCACGGCGAGCAGTACTTC	CASSYSGDHGEQYF
TRBJ2-7	TRBV6-1	.	TRBD2	TGTGCCAACAATACCGGGACTAGCGGCTCCTACGAGCAGTACTTC	CANNTGTSGSYEQYF
TRBJ2-5	TRBV29-1	.	TRBD2	TGCAACGTTGGAGGCGGGGGGCGAGAGACCCTGTACTTC	CNVGGGGRETLYF
TRBJ2-5	TRBV6-6	.	TRBD1	TGTGCCAGGAGTATCCGTGACAGGGGTACCCAAGAGACCCAGTACTTT	CARSIRDRGTQETQYF
TRBJ2-1	TRBV6-2/TRBV6-3	few	TRBD2	TGTACCAGCAGTTCCGGACTAGCGCTATACAATGAGCAGTTCTTC	CTSSSGLALYNEQFF
TRBJ2-3	TRBV5-1	.	.	TGCGCCAGCAACTTGGGACACAAGACAAATATGCAGTATTTT	CASNLGHKTNMQYF
TRBJ1-3	TRBV4-1	.	TRBD1	TGCGCCAGCAGTCCTACAGGGGGTACCGGAAACCCCATATATTTT	CASSPTGGTGNPIYF
TRBJ1-1	TRBV6-5	.	.	TGTGCCAGCAGCCCCTCGTACAGTTACACTGAAACTTTCTTT	CASSPSYSYTETFF
TRBJ2-7	TRBV19	.	.	TGTGCCAGTAGTATTTATTCCGGGATCGCCCACGAGCAGTACTTC	CASSIYSGIAHEQYF
TRBJ2-3	TRBV11-2	.	TRBD2	TGTGCCAACAGAGGGACTAGAGGAGACACAGATACGCGGTATTTT	CANRGTRGDTDTRYF
TRBJ2-3	TRBV7-6	.	TRBD1	TGTGCCAGCAACTTAGGGGGGACAGGGCCGCAAGATACGCAGTTTTTT	CASNLGGTGPQDTQFF
TRBJ2-1	TRBV5-1	many	.	TGCGCCAGCAGCCCGGAGGGCTATGAGCAGTTCTTC	CASSPEGYEQFF
TRBJ2-4	TRBV28	.	.	TGTGCCAGCATTTCGGTATTTATTCAGTACTTC	CASISVFIQYF
TRBJ1-2	TRBV5-1	.	TRBD1	TGCGCCAGCAGTAGCCCCCCGACAGGGACGGGGGAAGGGAACTATGGCTACACCTTC	CASSSPPTGTGEGNYGYTF
TRBJ2-3	TRBV6-4	once	TRBD2	TGTGCAAGCAGTGCGGGAGGCATAGATACGCAGTATTTT	CASSAGGIDTQYF
TRBJ1-2	TRBV28	many	.	TGTGCCAGCAGTTCCCCACGGGGCGCGGGAGGCTACACCTTC	CASSSPRGAGGYTF